In this sample, the clone carrying this T cell receptor beta chain turned up many times. This entry is derived from a study of T-cell memory formation after mild COVID-19. From the 5' RACE reads, TCRdb called clonotypes with MiXCR, one entry per CDR3 protein. The sample has some 100,000 distinct CDR3 sequences, 11% seen once. The V end was cut by 1 base, the J end by 6 bases, with 10 bases between. There are 13 residues in the CDR3. Germline V gives CDR1 LGHDT, CDR2 YNNKEL (reference sequence). This chain uses TRBV3-1 with TRBJ2-7; TRBD2 might be the D (5 bases). The TCR comes from a man between 18 and 29 years old who had mild COVID-19 (a few samples of this study predate the infection). Cell type and time point are not known. Material for sequencing was PBMCs or a T cell subset sorted from them (not recorded which). CDR3 coding DNA: TGTGCCAGCAGCCAAGGACTGGCGGGCGAGCAGTACGTC. It is translated as CASSQGLAGEQYV.